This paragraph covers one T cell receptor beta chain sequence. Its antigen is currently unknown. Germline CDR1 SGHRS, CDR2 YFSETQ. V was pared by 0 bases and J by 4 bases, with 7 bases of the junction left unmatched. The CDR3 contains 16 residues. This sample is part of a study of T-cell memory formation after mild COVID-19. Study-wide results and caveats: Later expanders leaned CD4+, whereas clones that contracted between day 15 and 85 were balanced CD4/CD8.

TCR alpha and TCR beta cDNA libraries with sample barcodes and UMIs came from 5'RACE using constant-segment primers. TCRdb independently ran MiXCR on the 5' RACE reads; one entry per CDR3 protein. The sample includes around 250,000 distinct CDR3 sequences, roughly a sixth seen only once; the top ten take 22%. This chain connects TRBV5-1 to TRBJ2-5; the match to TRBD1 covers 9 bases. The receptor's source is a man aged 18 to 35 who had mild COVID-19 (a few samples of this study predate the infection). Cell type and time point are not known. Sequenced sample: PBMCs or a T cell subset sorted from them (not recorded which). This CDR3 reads CASSLGTTGGGETQYF. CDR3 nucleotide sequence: TGCGCCAGCAGCTTGGGAACGACAGGGGGGGGAGAGACCCAGTACTTC.